This TCR beta chain stems from a study of metastatic and nonmetastatic thyroid tumors. On the study more broadly: Repertoire data that came from the blood and tumor or nodule tissue of malignant and benign thyroid patients were compared.

In the authors' workflow: The study took CDR3 differences across clinicopathological groups and made a distant-metastasis classifier for papillary thyroid cancer from them. TCRdb re-analyzed the PCR reads through MiXCR. In this record, the V and J calls reflect TCRdb's handling and not the investigators' own analysis. The sample has tens of thousands of clones, 10% to 15% seen once; the top ten hold approximately 15%. Between the trimmed V and J ends, which lost 2 bases and 0 bases, there was a span of 8 bases. The CDR3 consists of 14 residues. Germline assignment: CDR1 MNHEY and CDR2 SMNVEV (reference sequence). Study-level points and caveats: Versus benign nodules, malignant thyroid tumors reportedly had significantly higher TCR beta diversity, in blood and tumor.

There are many counts of this clone. Antigen: not known. No patient had received any treatment before thyroid surgery. The rearrangement joins TRBV27 to TRBJ2-7, with D maybe TRBD2 (5 bases). The sequenced sample was blood. The TCR originated in a female donor with papillary thyroid cancer or a benign thyroid nodule (not recorded which). Some clones in this sample may be carry-over from other donors' samples. The CDR3 nucleotides read TGTGCCAGCAGTTTAGTTGGGAGCTCCTACGAGCAGTACTTC. As protein: CASSLVGSSYEQYF.